The sequence of this T cell receptor (beta chain) was determined in a study of human T cells and chemical hapten exposure. Study in general: The study traced per-sample TCR yield variation mainly to small differences in pooled library volumes.

There are a few counts of this clonotype. The sample's time point: healthy volunteer bleed at 6 weeks. Extraction of total RNA was performed on unfractionated whole blood. TCRdb analysed the RACE reads with MiXCR anew, one entry per CDR3 protein. The table includes around 47,000 distinct CDR3 sequences, roughly 3.5% detected once. Germline loops: CDR1 MNHEY, CDR2 SMNVEV (reference sequence). Trimming took 6 bases from V and 8 from J, leaving 14 bases between them. The CDR3 totals 14 residues. The rearrangement links TRBV27 to TRBJ1-6, with D hard to call. The receptor comes from a human donor in good health. Some clones in this sample may be carry-over from other donors' samples. The sequenced sample was whole blood. In nucleotides, the CDR3 is TGTGCCAGCAGAACCGGGATCCGTGATTCACCCCTCCACTTT. Protein: CASRTGIRDSPLHF.